This is a list of T cell receptor beta chains from one sample in a study of T cells in Graves' hyperthyroidism and ophthalmopathy. Each CDR3 protein gets one entry after TCRdb re-called the multiplex PCR reads with MiXCR. The sample has about 480,000 distinct CDR3 sequences; roughly a quarter are singletons. The sample taken for sequencing was blood. The receptors come from a woman in her twenties or thirties with Graves' ophthalmopathy. Both conserved end residues are trimmed from each CDR3. Each record gives: V gene, J gene, CDR3 protein.

TRBV9	TRBJ1-1	ASSVEKGGGATEAF
TRBV20-1	TRBJ1-3	SAGSGGVGNTIY
TRBV28	TRBJ2-4	ASSTVAKNIQY
TRBV28	TRBJ1-1	ASSLAGTGRNTESF
TRBV12-3/TRBV12-4	TRBJ1-1	ASSLLQQNTEAF
TRBV7-2	TRBJ1-3	ASSGTRRNTIY
TRBV6-1	TRBJ2-2	ASSEGDTGELF
TRBV20-1	TRBJ1-1	SARGWTEAF
TRBV27	TRBJ2-5	ASSLTPGTGESETQY
TRBV15	TRBJ1-2	ATSEEGDIDYGYT
TRBV7-8	TRBJ2-2	ASKPGITGELF
TRBV20-1	TRBJ1-1	SARGQKNTEAF
TRBV13	TRBJ2-2	ASSLDLVAGELF
TRBV10-3	TRBJ1-2	AISEGVGDYGYT
TRBV2	TRBJ1-1	ASQGFQNTEAF
TRBV6-1	TRBJ1-1	ASSDAGRTEAF
TRBV20-1	TRBJ1-5	SALTGGNQPQH
TRBV6-1	TRBJ2-2	ASRPTSGGATGELF
TRBV2	TRBJ1-2	ASLGISRRAYGYT
TRBV20-1	TRBJ1-3	SASFGGSGNTIY
TRBV24-1	TRBJ2-2	ATSHRSAGELF
TRBV20-1	TRBJ2-5	SAQGHQETQY